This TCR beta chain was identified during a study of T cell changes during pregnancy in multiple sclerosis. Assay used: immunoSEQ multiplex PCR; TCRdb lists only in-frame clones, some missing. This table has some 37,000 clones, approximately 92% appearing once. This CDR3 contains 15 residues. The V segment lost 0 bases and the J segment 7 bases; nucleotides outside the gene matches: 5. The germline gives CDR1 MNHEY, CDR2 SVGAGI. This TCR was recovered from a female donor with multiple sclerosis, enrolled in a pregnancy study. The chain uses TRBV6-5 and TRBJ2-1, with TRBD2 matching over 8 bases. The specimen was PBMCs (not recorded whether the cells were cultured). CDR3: CASSYSSGRLNEQFF. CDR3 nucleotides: TGTGCCAGCAGTTACTCGAGCGGGAGATTAAATGAGCAGTTCTTC.